Following are 25 T cell receptor beta chains from one sample sequenced in a study of cytomegalovirus exposure and HLA in healthy donors. PCR involved 60 Vbeta and 13 Jbeta primers. Profiling relied on immunoSEQ multiplex PCR, and the TCRdb table lists in-frame clones only, not all of them. The table records more than 60,000 clones, around four fifths of them present only once. Sequencing used PBMCs. All receptors come from a woman between 40 and 50 years old in good health and CMV-seropositive.

This clone came up a few times. V is TRBV11-3 and J is TRBJ1-1, with D maybe TRBD1 (6 bases). The CDR3 runs to 15 residues. Germline-derived CDR1 and CDR2 are SGHNT and YENEEA. The V and J ends lost 2 bases and 0 bases respectively, with 10 bases between them. The CDR3 region is CASSLNGQMNTEAFF. For the CDR3, the DNA is TGTGCCAGCAGCTTAAACGGACAGATGAACACTGAAGCTTTCTTT.

The chain combines TRBV2 with TRBJ1-2; the D gene is possibly TRBD1 (5 bases). This CDR3 contains 15 residues. With 9 bases removed from V and 4 bases from J, the gap between germline ends came to 21 bases. CDR1 and CDR2 (germline): SNHLY, FYNNEI. The CDR3 sequence: CASIERAGRGYGYTF. The CDR3, as DNA: TGTGCCAGTATAGAAAGGGCAGGGAGGGGCTATGGCTACACCTTC. Full variable domain (outside the CDR3, taken from reference TRBV2 and TRBJ1-2): EPEVTQTPSHQVTQMGQEVILRCVPISNHLYFYWYRQILGQKVEFLVSFYNNEISEKSEIFDDQFSVERPDGSNFTLKIRSTKLEDSAMYFCASIERAGRGYGYTFGSGTRLTVV.

CDR3 bases: TGTGCCAGCAGCCCCTCGACAGGGGGAGAGACCCAGTACTTC. As protein: CASSPSTGGETQYF. This chain uses TRBV7-7 with TRBJ2-5, with 9 bases lining up with TRBD1. Germline loops: CDR1 SSHAT, CDR2 FNYEAQ (reference sequence). There are 14 residues in the CDR3. The trim removed 5 bases at V and 4 bases at J, leaving 5 bases unmatched.

This chain joins TRBV28 and TRBJ1-6, with TRBD1 matching 7 bases. Germline CDR1 reads MDHEN; CDR2 reads SYDVKM. The CDR3 sequence is 14 residues long. The ends lost 4 bases at V and 7 bases at J; junction bases unmatched: 4. The CDR3: CASSWGTVNSPLHF. The CDR3 DNA is TGTGCCAGCAGTTGGGGGACAGTGAATTCACCCCTCCACTTT.

The chain links TRBV10-3 to TRBJ2-7; 10 bases map to TRBD2. The CDR3 length is 17 residues. Germline lookup yields CDR1 ENHRY and CDR2 SYGVKD. The ends lost 7 bases at V and 2 bases at J; junction bases unmatched: 14. CDR3 in amino acids: CAITNTRFGLAAYEQYF. CDR3 DNA: TGTGCCATCACTAATACGAGGTTCGGACTAGCGGCCTACGAGCAGTACTTC.

Turning to this clone: Other DNA sequences in this sample translate to the same CDR3. This sequence joins TRBV5-5 and TRBJ1-2; unclear D gene. This CDR3 has 16 residues. Germline V lookup: CDR1 SGHKS, CDR2 YYEKEE (reference sequence). The ends were cut back, 0 bases at V and 4 bases at J, with 16 bases in the middle. In nucleotides, the CDR3 is TGTGCCAGCAGCTTGGCGCCAGACTATACCCTCTATGGCTACACCTTC. This encodes CASSLAPDYTLYGYTF.

The V call is TRBV28, the J call TRBJ1-6; TRBD1 aligns across 7 bases. With V trimmed by 5 bases and J by 10 bases, 14 bases remained unmatched. The CDR3 has 16 residues. Germline lookup yields CDR1 MDHEN and CDR2 SYDVKM. CDR3 nucleotides: TGTGCCAGCAGTGTGAGGGGGCTACCTGGCTCCTCACCCCTCCACTTT. Translation: CASSVRGLPGSSPLHF.

This chain uses TRBV11-3 with TRBJ2-5; 10 bases line up with TRBD1. Germline V CDR1 and CDR2: SGHNT, YENEEA. The CDR3 spans 15 residues. The J segment lost 2 bases and the V segment lost 3 bases, leaving 3 bases of the junction unmatched. CDR3 sequence: CASSLRQGAQETQYF. CDR3 sequence (DNA): TGTGCCAGCAGCTTGAGACAGGGGGCACAAGAGACCCAGTACTTC.

The chain combines TRBV10-3 with TRBJ2-7; 9 bases are shared with TRBD1. CDR3 length: 14 amino acids. Germline CDR1 and CDR2: ENHRY and SYGVKD. The V gene end was trimmed by 7 bases and the J gene end by 1 base; junction bases not matched to a gene: 5. The CDR3 protein is CAITRTGESYEQYF. The CDR3 DNA is TGTGCCATCACCAGGACAGGGGAGTCCTACGAGCAGTACTTC.

The gene calls are TRBV28 and TRBJ2-5, with D maybe TRBD2 (6 bases). Between the trimmed V and J ends, which lost 2 bases and 5 bases, there was a span of 15 bases. Germline loops: CDR1 MDHEN, CDR2 SYDVKM. The CDR3 is made up of 15 amino acids. CDR3 sequence (DNA): TGTGCCAGCAGTTTAAATCGGGGGATCTACGAGACCCAGTACTTC. The encoded protein is CASSLNRGIYETQYF.

This chain links TRBV29-1 with TRBJ2-3, with 9 bases matching TRBD2. The CDR3 covers 15 residues. The V gene end was trimmed by 4 bases and the J gene end by 0 bases; junction bases not matched to a gene: 5. In germline, CDR1 is SQVTM, CDR2 ANQGSEA. The CDR3 nucleotides read TGCAGCGTTGGGAGCGGGGGGAGGAGCACAGATACGCAGTATTTT. Amino acid sequence: CSVGSGGRSTDTQYF.

The chain has TRBV27 and TRBJ1-1; 8 nucleotides align to TRBD1. The CDR3 loop spans 12 amino acids. The germline V gene has CDR1 MNHEY and CDR2 SMNVEV (reference sequence). V lost 6 bases and J lost 4; bases outside the gene matches: 1. CDR3 bases: TGTGCCAGCAGCACAGGGGGCACTGAAGCTTTCTTT. Translated: CASSTGGTEAFF.

V gene TRBV27 combines with J gene TRBJ1-2, with D possibly TRBD1 on 6 matching bases. Germline V CDR1 and CDR2: MNHEY, SMNVEV (reference sequence). Trimming removed 7 bases from V and 4 bases from J, with 16 bases in between. The length of the CDR3 is 14 residues. For the CDR3, the DNA is TGTGCCAGCATGGGCGAGGGGGAAGGCTATGGCTACACCTTC. Amino acid sequence: CASMGEGEGYGYTF.

The chain combines TRBV30 with TRBJ2-5, with TRBD2 as a possible D gene (5 bases). The CDR3 runs 13 residues. Germline V CDR1 and CDR2: GTSNPN, SVGIG (reference sequence). With 8 bases removed from V and 2 bases from J, the gap between germline ends came to 15 bases. The CDR3 sequence is CAGNGVPQETQYF. The CDR3 nucleotides are TGTGCCGGCAACGGGGTACCTCAAGAGACCCAGTACTTC.

The genes are TRBV15 and TRBJ1-2; possibly TRBD1 for D (5 bases). The length of the CDR3 is 15 residues. V was pared by 0 bases and J by 2 bases, with 10 bases between. CDR1 is LNHNV, CDR2 YYDKDF, per germline (reference sequence). CDR3 region: CATSRDRTLNYGYTF. CDR3 DNA: TGTGCCACCAGCAGAGATCGGACACTCAACTATGGCTACACCTTC.

This clone occurred a few times. V is TRBV28 and J is TRBJ2-7, with unresolved D. Germline V CDR1 and CDR2: MDHEN, SYDVKM. The V gene lost 6 bases and the J gene lost 3 bases, with 21 bases spanning the gap. The CDR3 is 16 amino acids. DNA of the CDR3: TGTGCCAGCAGCTCCTCCGGTGAAGGAACGGGCTACGAGCAGTACTTC. Translated: CASSSSGEGTGYEQYF.

V is TRBV6-4 and J is TRBJ2-3, with TRBD2 matching 11 bases. V was pared by 5 bases and J by 3 bases, with 4 bases of the junction left unmatched. Per the germline V gene, CDR1 is MRHNA and CDR2 is SNTAGT. The CDR3 totals 15 residues. CDR3 nucleotides: TGTGCCAGCAGTCCCCGGACTAGCGGGACAGATACGCAGTATTTT. Amino acid sequence: CASSPRTSGTDTQYF.

This clone has just one count. The rearrangement links TRBV27 to TRBJ2-2; tentative D call: TRBD2 (6 bases). V lost 2 bases and J lost 0, with 10 bases in between. This CDR3 has 16 amino acids. Germline assignment: CDR1 MNHEY and CDR2 SMNVEV (reference sequence). The CDR3 spells CASSLIAGTNTGELFF. The CDR3 nucleotides read TGTGCCAGCAGTTTAATTGCGGGGACGAACACCGGGGAGCTGTTTTTT.

The V gene is TRBV4-1, the J gene TRBJ2-1; no clear D gene. V gave up 6 bases and J gave up 4 bases, with 7 bases separating them. From germline, CDR1 is MGHRA and CDR2 YSYEKL. The CDR3 has 12 residues. DNA for the CDR3: TGCGCCAGCAGAAATCTGTACAATGAGCAGTTCTTC. Protein: CASRNLYNEQFF.

The CDR3 nucleotides read TGTGCCAGCATCCCTTCTAGTAAATCGATAACTTTCTTT. Protein product: CASIPSSKSITFF. The J gene is TRBJ1-1, the V gene TRBV6-8; no firm D call. This CDR3 has 13 residues. Trimming took off 7 bases at V and 12 bases at J, with 21 bases between the two ends. Germline V gene data show CDR1 as MNHGY and CDR2 as SAAAGT.

The gene calls are TRBV18 and TRBJ2-7; 9 bases agree with TRBD1. The CDR3 is made up of 15 amino acids. Germline V lookup: CDR1 KGHSH, CDR2 LQKENI. The junction had 5 bases not matched to a gene; V was cut back by 3 bases and J by 2 bases. The CDR3: CASSPPGQGTYEQYF. The CDR3 bases are TGTGCCAGCTCACCTCCGGGACAGGGTACCTACGAGCAGTACTTC. The full variable domain, completed using reference TRBV18 and TRBJ2-7, is NAGVMQNPRHLVRRRGQEARLRCSPMKGHSHVYWYRQLPEEGLKFMVYLQKENIIDESGMPKERFSAEFPKEGPSILRIQQVVRGDSAAYFCASSPPGQGTYEQYFGPGTRLTVT.

This chain joins TRBV18 and TRBJ2-5; TRBD2 matches 9 bases. Trimming took 4 bases from V and 6 from J; bases not matched to a gene: 3. The length of the CDR3 is 13 residues. The V gene's germline CDR1 is KGHSH and CDR2 LQKENI. This CDR3 reads CASSQRGAQTQYF. The CDR3 DNA is TGTGCCAGCTCACAGCGGGGGGCGCAGACCCAGTACTTC.

This clone was counted only a few times. J is TRBJ1-2 and V is TRBV28; TRBD1 might be the D (6 bases). Looked up from germline, CDR1 is MDHEN and CDR2 is SYDVKM. V lost 2 bases and J lost 3, with 10 bases in between. CDR3 length equals 14 residues. The CDR3 protein is CASSLPQGYYGYTF. DNA of the CDR3: TGTGCCAGCAGTTTACCCCAGGGGTACTATGGCTACACCTTC.

This clone was counted at least ten times. V gene TRBV7-2 combines with J gene TRBJ1-1, with D hard to call. The germline V gene has CDR1 SGHTA and CDR2 FQGNSA. V shed 3 bases and J shed 0 bases, with 17 bases lying between them. This CDR3 contains 17 residues. In DNA form, the CDR3 reads TGTGCCAGCAGCTTGGTTCCCCGGAGGCAACTGAACACTGAAGCTTTCTTT. This gives the protein CASSLVPRRQLNTEAFF.

Here the CDR3 DNA reads TGTGCCAGCAGTGAATACACGGGACAGGGAGGGGAGACCCAGTACTTC. It encodes CASSEYTGQGGETQYF. This rearrangement joins TRBV25-1 to TRBJ2-5; 9 positions agree with TRBD1. CDR1 is MGHDK and CDR2 is SYGVNS in the germline V gene. Trimming at V came to 0 bases and at J to 5 bases, leaving 7 bases not matched to a gene. The CDR3 consists of 16 residues.